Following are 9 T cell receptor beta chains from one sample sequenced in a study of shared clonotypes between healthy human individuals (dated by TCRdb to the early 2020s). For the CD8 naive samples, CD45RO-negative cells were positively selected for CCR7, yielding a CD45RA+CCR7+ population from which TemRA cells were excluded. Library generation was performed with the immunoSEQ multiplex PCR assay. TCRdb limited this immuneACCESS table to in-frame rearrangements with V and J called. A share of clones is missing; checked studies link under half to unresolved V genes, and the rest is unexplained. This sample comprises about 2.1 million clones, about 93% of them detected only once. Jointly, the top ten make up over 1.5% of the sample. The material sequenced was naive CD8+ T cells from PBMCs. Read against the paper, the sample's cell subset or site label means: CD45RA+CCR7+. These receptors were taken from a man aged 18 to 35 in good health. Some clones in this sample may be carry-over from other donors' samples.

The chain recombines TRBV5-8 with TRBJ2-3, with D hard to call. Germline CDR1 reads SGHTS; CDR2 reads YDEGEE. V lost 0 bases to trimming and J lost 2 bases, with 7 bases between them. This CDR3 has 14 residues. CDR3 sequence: CASSLEGITDTQYF. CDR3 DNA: TGTGCCAGCAGCTTGGAGGGTATCACAGATACGCAGTATTTT.

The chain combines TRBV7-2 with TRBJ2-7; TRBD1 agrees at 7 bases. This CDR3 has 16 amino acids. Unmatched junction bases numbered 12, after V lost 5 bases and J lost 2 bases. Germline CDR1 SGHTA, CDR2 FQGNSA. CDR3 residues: CASSIGGGALTYEQYF. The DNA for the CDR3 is TGTGCCAGCAGCATAGGGGGCGGCGCTTTAACCTACGAGCAGTACTTC.

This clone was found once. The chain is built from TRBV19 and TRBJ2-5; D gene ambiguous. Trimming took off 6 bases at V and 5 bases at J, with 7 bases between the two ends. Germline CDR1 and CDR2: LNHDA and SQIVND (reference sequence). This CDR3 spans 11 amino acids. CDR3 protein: CASRIRETQYF. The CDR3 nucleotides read TGTGCCAGTAGGATAAGGGAGACCCAGTACTTC.

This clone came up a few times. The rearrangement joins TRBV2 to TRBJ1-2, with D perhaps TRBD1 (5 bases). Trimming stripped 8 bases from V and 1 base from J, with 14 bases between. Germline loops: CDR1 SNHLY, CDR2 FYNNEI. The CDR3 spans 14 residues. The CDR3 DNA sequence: TGTGCCAGCGGCAGAACCGACAGTAACTATGGCTACACCTTC. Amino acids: CASGRTDSNYGYTF. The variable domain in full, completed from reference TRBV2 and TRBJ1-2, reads EPEVTQTPSHQVTQMGQEVILRCVPISNHLYFYWYRQILGQKVEFLVSFYNNEISEKSEIFDDQFSVERPDGSNFTLKIRSTKLEDSAMYFCASGRTDSNYGYTFGSGTRLTVV.

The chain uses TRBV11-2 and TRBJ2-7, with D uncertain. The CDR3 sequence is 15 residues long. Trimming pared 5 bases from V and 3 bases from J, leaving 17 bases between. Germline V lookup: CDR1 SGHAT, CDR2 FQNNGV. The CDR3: CASSPVGGDSYEQYF. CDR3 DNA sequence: TGTGCCAGCAGCCCCGTAGGCGGAGATAGCTACGAGCAGTACTTC.

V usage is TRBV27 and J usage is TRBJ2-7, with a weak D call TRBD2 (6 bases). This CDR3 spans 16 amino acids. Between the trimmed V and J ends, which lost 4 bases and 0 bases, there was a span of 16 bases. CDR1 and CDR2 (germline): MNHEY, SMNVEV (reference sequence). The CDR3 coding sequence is TGTGCCAGCAGTTCGGAGGGAGTTACAAGCTCCTACGAGCAGTACTTC. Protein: CASSSEGVTSSYEQYF.

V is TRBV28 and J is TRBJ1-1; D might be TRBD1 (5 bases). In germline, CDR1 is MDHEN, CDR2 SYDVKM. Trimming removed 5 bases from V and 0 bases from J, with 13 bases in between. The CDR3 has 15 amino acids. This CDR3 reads CASSPLGLLNTEAFF. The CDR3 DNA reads TGTGCCAGCAGTCCCCTGGGGCTGCTGAACACTGAAGCTTTCTTT.

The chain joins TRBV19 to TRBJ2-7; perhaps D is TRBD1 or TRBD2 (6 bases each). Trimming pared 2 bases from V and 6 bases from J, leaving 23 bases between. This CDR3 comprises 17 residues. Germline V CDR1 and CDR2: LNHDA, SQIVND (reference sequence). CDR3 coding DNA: TGTGCCAGTAGTATATCCGGGGGCCCGTATTCCCCCTCCGAGCAGTACTTC. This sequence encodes CASSISGGPYSPSEQYF.

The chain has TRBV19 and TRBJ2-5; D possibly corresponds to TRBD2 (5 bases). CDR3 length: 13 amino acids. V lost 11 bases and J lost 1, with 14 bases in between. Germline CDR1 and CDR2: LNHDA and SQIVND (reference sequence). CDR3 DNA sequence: TGTGCCGGTTTTTCCGGGGTCCAAGAGACCCAGTACTTC. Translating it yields CAGFSGVQETQYF. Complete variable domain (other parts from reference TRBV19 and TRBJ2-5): DGGITQSPKYLFRKEGQNVTLSCEQNLNHDAMYWYRQDPGQGLRLIYYSQIVNDFQKGDIAEGYSVSREKKESFPLTVTSAQKNPTAFYLCAGFSGVQETQYFGPGTRLLVL.